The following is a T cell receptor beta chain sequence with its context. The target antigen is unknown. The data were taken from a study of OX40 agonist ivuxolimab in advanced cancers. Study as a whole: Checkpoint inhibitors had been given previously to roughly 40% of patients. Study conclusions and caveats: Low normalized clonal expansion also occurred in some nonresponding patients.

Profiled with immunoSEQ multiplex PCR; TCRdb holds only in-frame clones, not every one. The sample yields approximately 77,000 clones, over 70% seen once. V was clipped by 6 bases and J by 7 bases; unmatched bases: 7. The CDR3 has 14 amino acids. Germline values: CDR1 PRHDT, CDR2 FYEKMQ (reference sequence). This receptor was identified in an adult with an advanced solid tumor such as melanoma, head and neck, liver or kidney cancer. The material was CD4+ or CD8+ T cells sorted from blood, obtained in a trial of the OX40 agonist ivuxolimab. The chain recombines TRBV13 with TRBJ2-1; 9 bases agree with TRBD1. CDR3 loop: CASRIRTGVNEQFF. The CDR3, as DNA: TGTGCCAGCAGGATCCGGACAGGGGTTAATGAGCAGTTCTTC.